This T cell receptor beta chain was sequenced during a study of shared clonotypes between healthy human individuals. At the level of the study: The study enrolled a couple of women and three men aged 18 to 49.

In germline, CDR1 is SGHVS, CDR2 FQNEAQ. The CDR3 has 15 residues. Trimming took off 5 bases at V and 0 bases at J, with 13 bases between the two ends. Generated by immunoSEQ multiplex PCR, the TCRdb table keeps only in-frame clones and is missing some. The repertoire holds fewer than 150,000 clones, with about 63% as singletons. The sequencing sample was made of memory CD8+ T cells sorted from blood. The subset was: CD45RO+ cells pooled with CCR7-negative TemRA cells. The chain uses TRBV7-8 and TRBJ1-1, with D possibly matching TRBD1 (5 bases). The clonotype was recovered from a woman aged 25 to 45 in good health. CDR3 protein: CASSISGRMNTEAFF. CDR3 nucleotide sequence: TGTGCCAGCAGCATCTCAGGGAGGATGAACACTGAAGCTTTCTTT.